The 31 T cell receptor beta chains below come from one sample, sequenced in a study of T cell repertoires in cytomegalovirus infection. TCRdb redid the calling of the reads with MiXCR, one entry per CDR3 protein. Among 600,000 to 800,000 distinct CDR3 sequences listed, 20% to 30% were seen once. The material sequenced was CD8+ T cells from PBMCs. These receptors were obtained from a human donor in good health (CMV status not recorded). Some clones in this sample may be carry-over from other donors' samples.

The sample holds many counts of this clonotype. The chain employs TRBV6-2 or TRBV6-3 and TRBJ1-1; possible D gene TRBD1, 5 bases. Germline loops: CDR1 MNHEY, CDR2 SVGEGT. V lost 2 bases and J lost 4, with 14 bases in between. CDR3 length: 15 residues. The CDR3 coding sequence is TGTGCCAGCAGTTACCCTCTTAGGGACGTCACTGAAGCTTTCTTT. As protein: CASSYPLRDVTEAFF.

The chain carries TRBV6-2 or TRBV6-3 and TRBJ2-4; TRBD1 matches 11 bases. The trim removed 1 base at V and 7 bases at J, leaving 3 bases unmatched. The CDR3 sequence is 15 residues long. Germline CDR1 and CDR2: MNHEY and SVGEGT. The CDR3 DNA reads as TGTGCCAGCAGTTACTTGGACAGGGGGCTTAACATTCAGTACTTC. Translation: CASSYLDRGLNIQYF.

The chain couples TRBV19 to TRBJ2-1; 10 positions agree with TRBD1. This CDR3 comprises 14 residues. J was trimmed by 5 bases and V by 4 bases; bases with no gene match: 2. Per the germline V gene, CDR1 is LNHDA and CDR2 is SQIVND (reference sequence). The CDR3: CASSTGTGDNEQFF. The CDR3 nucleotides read TGTGCCAGTAGTACGGGGACAGGGGACAATGAGCAGTTCTTC.

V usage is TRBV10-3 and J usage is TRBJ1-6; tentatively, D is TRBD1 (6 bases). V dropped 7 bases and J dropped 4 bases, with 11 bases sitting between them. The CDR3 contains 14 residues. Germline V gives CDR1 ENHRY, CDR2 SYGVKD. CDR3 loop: CAIMDRPYNSPLHF. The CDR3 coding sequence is TGTGCCATCATGGACAGACCTTATAATTCACCCCTCCACTTT.

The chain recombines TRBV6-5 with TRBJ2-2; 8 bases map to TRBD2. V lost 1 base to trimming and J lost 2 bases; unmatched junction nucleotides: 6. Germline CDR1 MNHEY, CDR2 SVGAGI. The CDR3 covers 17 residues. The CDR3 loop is CASSYLASGLNTGELFF. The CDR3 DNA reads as TGTGCCAGCAGTTACTTGGCTAGCGGGCTTAACACCGGGGAGCTGTTTTTT.

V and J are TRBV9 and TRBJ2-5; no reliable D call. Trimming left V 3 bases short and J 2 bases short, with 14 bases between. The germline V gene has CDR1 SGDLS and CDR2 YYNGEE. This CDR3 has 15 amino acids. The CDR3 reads CASSASGRPQETQYF. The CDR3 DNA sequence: TGTGCCAGCAGCGCCTCCGGCAGGCCACAAGAGACCCAGTACTTC.

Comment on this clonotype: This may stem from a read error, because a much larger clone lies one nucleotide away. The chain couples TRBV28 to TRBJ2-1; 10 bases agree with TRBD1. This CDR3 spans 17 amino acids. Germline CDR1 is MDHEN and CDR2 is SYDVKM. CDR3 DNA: TGTGCCAGCAGTCCCACCTCCGGGACAGGGGATCGCAATGAGCAGTCCTTC. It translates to CASSPTSGTGDRNEQSF.

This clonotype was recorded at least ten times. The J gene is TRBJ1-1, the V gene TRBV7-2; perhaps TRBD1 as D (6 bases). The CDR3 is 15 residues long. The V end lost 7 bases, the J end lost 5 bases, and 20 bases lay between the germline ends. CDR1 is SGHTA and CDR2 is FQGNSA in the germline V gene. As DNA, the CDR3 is TGTGCCAGCACCCGCACTCAGGGGAGGGATACTGAAGCTTTCTTT. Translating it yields CASTRTQGRDTEAFF.

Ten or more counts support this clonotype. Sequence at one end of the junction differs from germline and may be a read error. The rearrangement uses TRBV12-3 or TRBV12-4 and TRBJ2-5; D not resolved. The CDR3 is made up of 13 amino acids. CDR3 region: CASSPHPRESQYF. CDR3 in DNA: TGTGCCAGCAGCCCCCATCCAAGAGAGTCCCAGTACTTC.

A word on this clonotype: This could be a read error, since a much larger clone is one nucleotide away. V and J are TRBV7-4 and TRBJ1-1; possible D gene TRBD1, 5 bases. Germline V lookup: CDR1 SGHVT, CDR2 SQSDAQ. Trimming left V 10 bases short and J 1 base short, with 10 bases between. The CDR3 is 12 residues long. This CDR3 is CANRQQNTEAFF. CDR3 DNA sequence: TGTGCCAACAGACAGCAGAACACTGAAGCTTTCTTT.

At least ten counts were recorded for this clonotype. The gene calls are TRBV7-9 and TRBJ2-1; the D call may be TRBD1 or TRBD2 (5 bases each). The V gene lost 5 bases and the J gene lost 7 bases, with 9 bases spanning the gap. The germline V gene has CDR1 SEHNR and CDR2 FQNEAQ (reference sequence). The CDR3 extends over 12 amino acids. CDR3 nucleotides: TGTGCCAGCAGCCCCGGGACGAATGAGCAGTTCTTC. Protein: CASSPGTNEQFF.

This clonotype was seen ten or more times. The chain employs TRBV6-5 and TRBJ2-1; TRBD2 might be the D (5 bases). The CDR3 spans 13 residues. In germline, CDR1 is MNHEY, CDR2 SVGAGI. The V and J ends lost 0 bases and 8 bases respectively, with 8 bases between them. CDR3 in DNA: TGTGCCAGCAGTTACTCTAGCGTCTATGAGCAGTTCTTC. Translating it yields CASSYSSVYEQFF.

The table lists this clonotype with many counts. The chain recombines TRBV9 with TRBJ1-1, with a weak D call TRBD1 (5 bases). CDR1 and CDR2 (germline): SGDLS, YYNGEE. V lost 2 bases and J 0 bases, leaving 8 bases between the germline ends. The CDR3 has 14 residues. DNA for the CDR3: TGTGCCAGCAGCGTGACAGCGGTGAACACTGAAGCTTTCTTT. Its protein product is CASSVTAVNTEAFF. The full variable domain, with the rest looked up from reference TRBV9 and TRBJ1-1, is DSGVTQTPKHLITATGQRVTLRCSPRSGDLSVYWYQQSLDQGLQFLIQYYNGEERAKGNILERFSAQQFPDLHSELNLSSLELGDSALYFCASSVTAVNTEAFFGQGTRLTVV.

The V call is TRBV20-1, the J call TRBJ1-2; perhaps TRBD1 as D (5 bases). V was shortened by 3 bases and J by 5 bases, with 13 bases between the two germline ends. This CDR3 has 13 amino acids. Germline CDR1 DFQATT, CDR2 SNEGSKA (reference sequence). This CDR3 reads CSARATEEYGYTF. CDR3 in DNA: TGCAGTGCTAGGGCGACAGAGGAGTATGGCTACACCTTC.

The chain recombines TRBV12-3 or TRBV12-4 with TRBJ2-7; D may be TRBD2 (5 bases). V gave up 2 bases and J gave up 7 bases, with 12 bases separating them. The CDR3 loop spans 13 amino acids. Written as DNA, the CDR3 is TGTGCCAGCAGTTTAAAGCGAACGGGGGAGCAGTACTTC. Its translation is CASSLKRTGEQYF.

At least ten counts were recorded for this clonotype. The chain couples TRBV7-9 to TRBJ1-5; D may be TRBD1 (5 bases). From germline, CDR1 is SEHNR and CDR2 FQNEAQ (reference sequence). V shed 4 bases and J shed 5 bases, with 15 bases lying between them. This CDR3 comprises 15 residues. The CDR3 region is CASSSRGAGHQPQHF. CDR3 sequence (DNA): TGTGCCAGCAGCTCAAGGGGAGCAGGCCATCAGCCCCAGCATTTT. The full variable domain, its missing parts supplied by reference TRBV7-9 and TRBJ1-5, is DTGVSQNPRHKITKRGQNVTFRCDPISEHNRLYWYRQTLGQGPEFLTYFQNEAQLEKSRLLSDRFSAERPKGSFSTLEIQRTEQGDSAMYLCASSSRGAGHQPQHFGDGTRLSIL.

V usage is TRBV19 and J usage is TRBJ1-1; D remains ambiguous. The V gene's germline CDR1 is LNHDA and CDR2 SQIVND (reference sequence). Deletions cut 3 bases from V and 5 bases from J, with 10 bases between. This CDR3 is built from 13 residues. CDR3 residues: CASSMGAITEAFF. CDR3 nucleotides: TGTGCCAGTAGTATGGGAGCCATTACTGAAGCTTTCTTT. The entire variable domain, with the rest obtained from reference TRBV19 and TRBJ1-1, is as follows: DGGITQSPKYLFRKEGQNVTLSCEQNLNHDAMYWYRQDPGQGLRLIYYSQIVNDFQKGDIAEGYSVSREKKESFPLTVTSAQKNPTAFYLCASSMGAITEAFFGQGTRLTVV.

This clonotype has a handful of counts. CDR3 amino acids: CASSFGTRHDNEQFF. The CDR3 DNA reads TGTGCCAGCAGTTTCGGGACAAGACATGACAATGAGCAGTTCTTC. The chain uses TRBV12-3 or TRBV12-4 and TRBJ2-1; possible D gene TRBD1, 6 bases. The CDR3 loop spans 15 amino acids. Trimming stripped 3 bases from V and 5 bases from J, with 14 bases between.

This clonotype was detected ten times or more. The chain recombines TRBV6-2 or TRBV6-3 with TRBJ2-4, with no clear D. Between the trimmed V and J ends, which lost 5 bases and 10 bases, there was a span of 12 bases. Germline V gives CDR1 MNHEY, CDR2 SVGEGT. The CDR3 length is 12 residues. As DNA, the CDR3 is TGTGCCAGCAGTCTCAAAGAAGCTATTCAGTACTTC. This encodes CASSLKEAIQYF.

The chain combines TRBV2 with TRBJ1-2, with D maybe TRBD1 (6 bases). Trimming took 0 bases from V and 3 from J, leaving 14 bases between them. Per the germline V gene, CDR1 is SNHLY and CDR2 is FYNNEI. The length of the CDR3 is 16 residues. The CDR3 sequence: CASSEAFWTVDYGYTF. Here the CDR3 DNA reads TGTGCCAGCAGTGAAGCCTTCTGGACAGTAGACTATGGCTACACCTTC.

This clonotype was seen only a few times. CDR3 residues: CASSSDRTSGSTDTQYF. The CDR3 DNA reads TGTGCCAGCAGTTCTGACCGGACTAGCGGTAGCACAGATACGCAGTATTTT. The J gene is TRBJ2-3, the V gene TRBV6-1; 10 nucleotides agree with TRBD2. This CDR3 has 17 amino acids. V gave up 5 bases and J gave up 0 bases; unmatched junction bases: 8. Germline V gene sequence: CDR1 MNHNS, CDR2 SASEGT.

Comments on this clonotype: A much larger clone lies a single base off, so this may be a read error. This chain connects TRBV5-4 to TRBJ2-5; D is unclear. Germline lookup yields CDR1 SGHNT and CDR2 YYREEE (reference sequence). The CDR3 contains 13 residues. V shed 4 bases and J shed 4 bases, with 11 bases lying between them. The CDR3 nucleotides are TGTGCCAGCAGCCCCTTCGGGTTAGAGACCCAGTACTTC. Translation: CASSPFGLETQYF.

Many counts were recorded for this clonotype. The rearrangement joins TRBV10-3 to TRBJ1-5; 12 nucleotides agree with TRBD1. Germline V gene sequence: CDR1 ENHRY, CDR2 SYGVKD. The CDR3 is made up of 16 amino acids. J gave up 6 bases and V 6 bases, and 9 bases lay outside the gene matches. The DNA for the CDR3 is TGTGCCATCAGCCCAGGGGGACAGGGGGCGGGTCAGCCCCAGCATTTT. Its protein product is CAISPGGQGAGQPQHF.

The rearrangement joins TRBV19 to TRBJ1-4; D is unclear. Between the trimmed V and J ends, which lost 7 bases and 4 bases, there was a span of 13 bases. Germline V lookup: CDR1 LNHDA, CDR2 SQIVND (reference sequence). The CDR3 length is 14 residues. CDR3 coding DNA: TGTGCCAGTACCCCCCGAGGGATTAATGAAAAACTGTTTTTT. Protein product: CASTPRGINEKLFF.

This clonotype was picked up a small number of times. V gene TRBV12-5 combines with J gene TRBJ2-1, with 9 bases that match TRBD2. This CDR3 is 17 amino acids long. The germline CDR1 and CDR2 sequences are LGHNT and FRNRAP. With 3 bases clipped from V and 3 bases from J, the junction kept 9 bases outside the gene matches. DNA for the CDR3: TGTGCTAGTGGTTTTATGGCGGGGGGGACATTCTACAATGAGCAGTTCTTC. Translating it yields CASGFMAGGTFYNEQFF.

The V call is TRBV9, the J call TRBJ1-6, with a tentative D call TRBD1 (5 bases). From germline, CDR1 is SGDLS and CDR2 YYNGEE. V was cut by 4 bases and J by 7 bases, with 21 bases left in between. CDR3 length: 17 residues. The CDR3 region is CASSTPITGTSNSPLHF. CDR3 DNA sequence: TGTGCCAGCAGCACACCCATCACGGGGACGTCGAATTCACCCCTCCACTTT.

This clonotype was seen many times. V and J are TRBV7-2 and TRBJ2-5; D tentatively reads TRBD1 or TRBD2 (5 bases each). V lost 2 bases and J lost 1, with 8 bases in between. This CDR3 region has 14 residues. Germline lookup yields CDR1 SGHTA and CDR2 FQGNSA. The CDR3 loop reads CASSLNGAQETQYF. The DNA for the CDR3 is TGTGCCAGCAGCTTAAACGGGGCCCAAGAGACCCAGTACTTC.

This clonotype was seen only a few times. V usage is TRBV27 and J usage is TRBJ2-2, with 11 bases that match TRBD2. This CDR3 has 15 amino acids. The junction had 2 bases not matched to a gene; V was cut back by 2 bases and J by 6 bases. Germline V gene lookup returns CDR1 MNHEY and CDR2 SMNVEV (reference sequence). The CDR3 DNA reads TGTGCCAGCAGTTTAACTAGCGGGGGTGCCGGGGAGCTGTTTTTT. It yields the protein CASSLTSGGAGELFF.

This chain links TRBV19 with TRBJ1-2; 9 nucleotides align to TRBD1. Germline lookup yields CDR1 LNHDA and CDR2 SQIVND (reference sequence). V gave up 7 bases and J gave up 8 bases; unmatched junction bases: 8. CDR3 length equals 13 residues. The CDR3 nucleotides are TGTGCCAGTAACTGGGACAGGGAGGCGGGCTACACCTTC. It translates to CASNWDREAGYTF.

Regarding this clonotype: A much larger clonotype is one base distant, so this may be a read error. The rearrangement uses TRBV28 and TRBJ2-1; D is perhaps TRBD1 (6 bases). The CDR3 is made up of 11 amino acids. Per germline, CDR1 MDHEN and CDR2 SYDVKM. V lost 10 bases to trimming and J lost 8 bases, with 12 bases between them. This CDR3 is CANTGPHEQFF. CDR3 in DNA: TGTGCCAACACAGGGCCCCATGAGCAGTTCTTC. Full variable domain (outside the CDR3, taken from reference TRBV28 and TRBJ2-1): DVKVTQSSRYLVKRTGEKVFLECVQDMDHENMFWYRQDPGLGLRLIYFSYDVKMKEKGDIPEGYSVSREKKERFSLILESASTNQTSMYLCANTGPHEQFFGPGTRLTVL.

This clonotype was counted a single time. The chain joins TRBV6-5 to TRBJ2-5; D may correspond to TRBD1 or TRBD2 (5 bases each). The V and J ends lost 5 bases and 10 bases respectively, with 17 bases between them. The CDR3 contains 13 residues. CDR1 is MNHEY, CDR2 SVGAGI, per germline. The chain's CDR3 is CASSLSSGPGQYF. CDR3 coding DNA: TGTGCCAGCAGTCTATCCTCGGGACCAGGCCAGTACTTC.